This entry is about one T cell receptor (beta chain). Per the study methods: It was from reference gene primer amplification that nucleated cell counts were estimated. Only in-frame clones appear in the TCRdb table, and some are missing; sequencing was by immunoSEQ multiplex PCR. V and J calls and clone size come straight from that table; D and trimming were deduced from the DNA. The sample holds some 200,000 clones; 84% are singletons and the top ten take roughly 8.7%. The record originates from a study of blood T cell repertoires in COVID-19. Study context: Sources were T cells, B-cell-depleted T cells, or PBMCs; the material itself was cDNA or gDNA.

CDR3 length: 13 residues. V was trimmed by 4 bases and J by 11 bases, leaving 17 bases between them. The germline V gene has CDR1 SGHTA and CDR2 FQGNSA. The chain is built from TRBV7-2 and TRBJ1-1, with D hard to call. The sequenced sample was peripheral blood. The TCR was taken from a man in his forties or fifties with active or convalescent COVID-19. In nucleotides, the CDR3 is TGTGCCAGCAGCTCGCGGGCCGAGAGCACGGCTTTCTTT. This gives the protein CASSSRAESTAFF.